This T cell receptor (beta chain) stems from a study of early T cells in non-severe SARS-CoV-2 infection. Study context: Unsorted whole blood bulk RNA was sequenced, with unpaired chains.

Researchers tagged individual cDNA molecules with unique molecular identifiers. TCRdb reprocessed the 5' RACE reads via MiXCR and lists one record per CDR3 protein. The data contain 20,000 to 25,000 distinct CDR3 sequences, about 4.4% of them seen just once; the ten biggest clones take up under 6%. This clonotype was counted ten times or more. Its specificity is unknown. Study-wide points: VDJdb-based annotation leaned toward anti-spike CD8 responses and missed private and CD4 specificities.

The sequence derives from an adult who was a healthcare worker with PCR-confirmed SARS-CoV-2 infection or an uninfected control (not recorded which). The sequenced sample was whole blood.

For the CDR3, the DNA is TGCAGTGCTAGAGAGGGACATCCGAACACTGAAGCTTTCTTT. It yields the protein CSAREGHPNTEAFF. The genes are TRBV20-1 and TRBJ1-1; perhaps TRBD1 as D (6 bases). Germline V gives CDR1 DFQATT, CDR2 SNEGSKA (reference sequence). V dropped 0 bases and J dropped 1 base, with 9 bases sitting between them. The CDR3 has 14 residues.